This TCR beta chain was found in a study of technical replicates of blood from several donors. Here immunoSEQ multiplex PCR was the method, and the copy in TCRdb shows in-frame clones only, minus some. This table has roughly 12,000 clones, around 96% appearing once. The CDR3 has 18 amino acids. CDR1 is SGHDT, CDR2 YYEEEE, per germline. V lost 4 bases to trimming and J lost 13 bases, with 33 bases between them. Material for sequencing was PBMCs. The rearrangement joins TRBV5-6 to TRBJ2-1; D remains ambiguous. The TCR comes from a human donor in good health. The CDR3 region has the DNA TGTGCCAGCAGCGCCTTTTTAAATTTCGGGTTTCCCTCCTGGTCCCAGTTCTTC. Encoded protein: CASSAFLNFGFPSWSQFF.